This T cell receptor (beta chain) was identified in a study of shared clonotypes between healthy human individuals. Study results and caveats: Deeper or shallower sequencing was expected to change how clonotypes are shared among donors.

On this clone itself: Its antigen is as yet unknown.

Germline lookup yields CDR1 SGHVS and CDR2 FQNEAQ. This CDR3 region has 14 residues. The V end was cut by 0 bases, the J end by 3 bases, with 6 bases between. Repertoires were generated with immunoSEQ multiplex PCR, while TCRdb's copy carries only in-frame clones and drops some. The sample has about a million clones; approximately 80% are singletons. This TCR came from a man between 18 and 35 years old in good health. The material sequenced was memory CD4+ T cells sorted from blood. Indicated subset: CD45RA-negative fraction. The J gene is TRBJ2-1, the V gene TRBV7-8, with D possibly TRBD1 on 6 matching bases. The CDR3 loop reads CASSLAGGYNEQFF. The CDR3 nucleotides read TGTGCCAGCAGCTTAGCAGGGGGCTACAATGAGCAGTTCTTC.